The 32 T cell receptor beta chains below all came from one sample that was sequenced in a study of OX40 agonist ivuxolimab in advanced cancers. This table comes from immunoSEQ multiplex PCR, and its TCRdb copy is limited to in-frame clones, with some not included. The table records 65,000 to 75,000 clones, roughly four fifths of them present only once. Specimen: CD4+ or CD8+ T cells sorted from blood, collected in a trial of the OX40 agonist ivuxolimab. The receptors shown here come from an adult with an advanced solid tumor such as melanoma, head and neck, liver or kidney cancer.

The V gene is TRBV6-1, the J gene TRBJ2-1; tentatively, D is TRBD2 (5 bases). From germline, CDR1 is MNHNS and CDR2 SASEGT. V dropped 3 bases and J dropped 8 bases, with 11 bases sitting between them. CDR3 size: 13 residues. The CDR3 DNA reads TGTGCCAGCAGTGACAAGCCCGGGGATGAGCAGTTCTTC. Protein product: CASSDKPGDEQFF.

The V gene is TRBV5-1, the J gene TRBJ2-3; no clear D. The CDR3 length is 14 residues. CDR1 and CDR2 from the germline V gene are SGHRS and YFSETQ. Trimming removed 3 bases at V and 4 bases at J, with 12 bases between. The CDR3 nucleotides read TGCGCCAGCAGCTCGATAGCTTTCCCAGATACGCAGTATTTT. It encodes CASSSIAFPDTQYF.

Of note for this clone: This sample also contains other DNA sequences that code for the same CDR3. The chain joins TRBV11-2 to TRBJ2-5; D possibly uses TRBD1 or TRBD2 (5 bases each). The CDR3 runs to 13 residues. The germline V gene has CDR1 SGHAT and CDR2 FQNNGV. Trimming stripped 5 bases from V and 2 bases from J, with 9 bases between. CDR3 coding DNA: TGTGCCAGCAGCCGAGGGGTTCAAGAGACCCAGTACTTC. Amino acid sequence: CASSRGVQETQYF.

The table lists this clone with a few counts. The gene calls are TRBV4-1 and TRBJ2-7; D gene uncertain. The CDR3 has 15 amino acids. The germline CDR1 and CDR2 sequences are MGHRA and YSYEKL. V was cut by 2 bases and J by 0 bases, with 11 bases left in between. The CDR3 loop is CASSQLWVSSYEQYV. The CDR3 nucleotides read TGCGCCAGCAGCCAATTATGGGTAAGCTCCTACGAGCAGTACGTC.

The J gene is TRBJ1-2, the V gene TRBV19; a weak D match, TRBD1 (6 bases). The CDR3 totals 14 residues. Trimming removed 2 bases from V and 4 bases from J, with 11 bases in between. Per germline, CDR1 LNHDA and CDR2 SQIVND (reference sequence). The CDR3 sequence is CASSINREVYGYTF. As DNA, the CDR3 is TGTGCCAGTAGTATAAACAGGGAAGTCTATGGCTACACCTTC.

This chain joins TRBV28 and TRBJ2-5; a weak D match, TRBD1 (5 bases). Germline V gene sequence: CDR1 MDHEN, CDR2 SYDVKM. Trimming removed 7 bases from V and 4 bases from J, with 10 bases in between. This CDR3 spans 12 amino acids. CDR3 sequence: CASNSGLETQYF. The CDR3 DNA is TGTGCCAGCAATTCAGGGTTAGAGACCCAGTACTTC.

This clone appeared a single time. This rearrangement joins TRBV7-9 to TRBJ1-2, with D unresolved. This CDR3 is 14 amino acids long. The V gene's germline CDR1 is SEHNR and CDR2 FQNEAQ (reference sequence). V was cut by 3 bases and J by 2 bases, with 10 bases left in between. The CDR3 coding sequence is TGTGCCAGCAGCTTTAGTGGGGTCAACTATGGCTACACCTTC. Translated: CASSFSGVNYGYTF.

Only a few counts were recorded for this clone. The V call is TRBV30, the J call TRBJ1-1, with D hard to call. The CDR3 covers 11 residues. Germline CDR1 reads GTSNPN; CDR2 reads SVGIG (reference sequence). V lost 1 base and J 5 bases, leaving 5 bases between the germline ends. The CDR3 DNA sequence: TGTGCCTGGAGTGGCCGGACTGAAGCTTTCTTT. Translated: CAWSGRTEAFF.

The rearrangement uses TRBV30 and TRBJ2-3, with 7 bases lining up with TRBD1. This CDR3 spans 14 amino acids. In germline, CDR1 is GTSNPN, CDR2 SVGIG (reference sequence). With 7 bases clipped from V and 0 bases from J, the junction kept 7 bases outside the gene matches. This chain's CDR3 is CASATGLSTDTQYF. In DNA form, the CDR3 reads TGTGCCTCTGCGACAGGGCTTAGCACAGATACGCAGTATTTT.

The chain carries TRBV9 and TRBJ2-1, with 9 bases lining up with TRBD2. V shed 4 bases, J shed 5 bases, and the junction held 7 bases outside the gene matches. The germline V gene encodes CDR1 SGDLS and CDR2 YYNGEE. The CDR3 length is 15 residues. For the CDR3, the DNA is TGTGCCAGCAGCCCCCAAGCTAGCGGGAACAATGAGCAGTTCTTC. Translating it yields CASSPQASGNNEQFF.

The CDR3 DNA is TGTGCCAGCAGGAAGCAGGCTGGTGAAGCTTTCTTT. Encoded protein: CASRKQAGEAFF. The rearrangement uses TRBV28 and TRBJ1-1; D gene ambiguous. Trimming pared 6 bases from V and 7 bases from J, leaving 12 bases between. This CDR3 is built from 12 residues. CDR1 is MDHEN, CDR2 SYDVKM, per germline.

The gene calls are TRBV2 and TRBJ1-5; 7 nucleotides match TRBD1. The CDR3 sequence is 14 residues long. Germline V gene sequence: CDR1 SNHLY, CDR2 FYNNEI. J gave up 7 bases and V 6 bases, and 9 bases lay outside the gene matches. CDR3 residues: CASRKETGDQPQHF. CDR3 nucleotide sequence: TGTGCCAGCAGGAAAGAAACAGGGGACCAGCCCCAGCATTTT.

This clone appeared a few times. This sequence joins TRBV29-1 and TRBJ1-1; unclear D gene. This CDR3 contains 12 residues. The V gene's germline CDR1 is SQVTM and CDR2 ANQGSEA. Trimming removed 4 bases from V and 1 base from J, with 7 bases in between. CDR3 sequence (DNA): TGCAGCGTTGGGTATGGGAACACTGAAGCTTTCTTT. It encodes CSVGYGNTEAFF.

The rearrangement links TRBV6-1 to TRBJ1-4; D not certain. The length of the CDR3 is 14 residues. V dropped 8 bases and J dropped 4 bases, with 14 bases sitting between them. Germline V gene sequence: CDR1 MNHNS, CDR2 SASEGT. DNA for the CDR3: TGTGCCAGCCAAAGGGCCCTCGATAATGAAAAACTGTTTTTT. It is translated as CASQRALDNEKLFF.

The gene calls are TRBV5-6 and TRBJ1-2; TRBD1 might be the D (6 bases). This CDR3 comprises 13 residues. The germline V gene has CDR1 SGHDT and CDR2 YYEEEE. With 4 bases removed from V and 4 bases from J, the gap between germline ends came to 11 bases. Here the CDR3 DNA reads TGTGCCAGCAGCCTACAGGGAACCTATGGCTACACCTTC. Encoded protein: CASSLQGTYGYTF.

With respect to this clone: The germline gene is not matched at one end of the junction; a read error may be the cause. This chain links TRBV28 with TRBJ2-3, with a weak D call TRBD1 (5 bases). Germline V gene lookup returns CDR1 MDHEN and CDR2 SYDVKM. The CDR3 totals 12 residues. DNA for the CDR3: TGTGCCAGCAGTTTATTGACAGAGCCCCTCCGTTTT. Translation gives CASSLLTEPLRF.

The chain employs TRBV21-1 and TRBJ1-2. TRBV21-1 is shown as a pseudogene. This CDR3 comprises 14 residues. The CDR3: CASSKLGTNYGYTF. CDR3 in DNA: TGTGCCAGCAGCAAATTGGGGACGAACTATGGCTACACCTTC.

This rearrangement joins TRBV9 to TRBJ1-6; D gene uncertain. Germline V gives CDR1 SGDLS, CDR2 YYNGEE. This CDR3 is built from 12 residues. Trimming took 3 bases from V and 10 from J, leaving 8 bases between them. In nucleotides, the CDR3 is TGTGCCAGCAGCGCCCCGGGATCACCCCTCCACTTT. Amino acid sequence: CASSAPGSPLHF.

The DNA of the CDR3 is TGTGCCAGCAGCACTACAAACTCTGGAAACACCATATATTTT. It encodes CASSTTNSGNTIYF. This chain uses TRBV11-2 with TRBJ1-3; D unclear. Trimming cost V 5 bases and J 0 bases, with 8 bases left between them. The germline V gene has CDR1 SGHAT and CDR2 FQNNGV. There are 14 residues in the CDR3.

This chain connects TRBV19 to TRBJ2-1; D is uncertain. The V end was cut by 3 bases, the J end by 0 bases, with 9 bases between. The CDR3 consists of 15 residues. The V gene's germline CDR1 is LNHDA and CDR2 SQIVND (reference sequence). CDR3 sequence (DNA): TGTGCCAGTAGTATCCAAGCGAGCTCCTACAATGAGCAGTTCTTC. This gives the protein CASSIQASSYNEQFF.

This clone was seen a handful of times. The chain combines TRBV27 with TRBJ2-1, with 9 nucleotides matching TRBD1. This CDR3 comprises 15 residues. V gave up 6 bases and J gave up 5 bases; unmatched junction bases: 8. From germline, CDR1 is MNHEY and CDR2 SMNVEV (reference sequence). The CDR3 protein is CASRSGTGFHNEQFF. The CDR3 DNA is TGTGCCAGCAGGTCCGGGACAGGGTTTCACAATGAGCAGTTCTTC.

The chain is built from TRBV11-2 and TRBJ2-4; D may be TRBD1 (5 bases). V dropped 6 bases and J dropped 2 bases, with 20 bases sitting between them. This CDR3 contains 17 residues. Germline CDR1 reads SGHAT; CDR2 reads FQNNGV. CDR3 DNA: TGTGCCAGCAGGCCAGTCGATTGGCAGGGAACCAAAAACATTCAGTACTTC. This codes for CASRPVDWQGTKNIQYF.

J is TRBJ1-1 and V is TRBV18, with D possibly being TRBD1 (6 bases). Germline lookup yields CDR1 KGHSH and CDR2 LQKENI. V lost 3 bases, J lost 3 bases, and 11 bases lay in between. The CDR3 is made up of 14 amino acids. CDR3 in DNA: TGTGCCAGCTCACCCCTGGGACAATACACTGAAGCTTTCTTT. It is translated as CASSPLGQYTEAFF.

The V call is TRBV7-9, the J call TRBJ1-2; D uncertain. The CDR3 spans 12 residues. Per germline, CDR1 SEHNR and CDR2 FQNEAQ (reference sequence). V lost 3 bases and J lost 11, with 13 bases in between. CDR3 nucleotides: TGTGCCAGCAGCTTGGACCAGATTTTATACACCTTC. It encodes CASSLDQILYTF. The complete variable domain, with remaining parts taken from reference TRBV7-9 and TRBJ1-2, reads DTGVSQNPRHKITKRGQNVTFRCDPISEHNRLYWYRQTLGQGPEFLTYFQNEAQLEKSRLLSDRFSAERPKGSFSTLEIQRTEQGDSAMYLCASSLDQILYTFGSGTRLTVV.

CDR3 amino acids: CASSYGRSMNSPLHF. CDR3 DNA: TGTGCCAGCAGTTACGGCAGGAGTATGAATTCACCCCTCCACTTT. The chain carries TRBV6-5 and TRBJ1-6; unclear D gene. There are 15 residues in the CDR3. The V end was cut by 2 bases, the J end by 7 bases, with 12 bases between. The germline V gene encodes CDR1 MNHEY and CDR2 SVGAGI.

The genes are TRBV6-6 and TRBJ1-2, with 8 bases matching TRBD1. CDR1 is MNHNY, CDR2 SVGAGI, per germline (reference sequence). V lost 2 bases, J lost 6 bases, and 2 bases stayed unmatched. The CDR3 extends over 13 amino acids. CDR3 region: CASSYTQGDGYTF. CDR3 nucleotide sequence: TGTGCCAGCAGTTACACACAGGGGGATGGCTACACCTTC.

The rearrangement joins TRBV7-8 to TRBJ1-1; D call uncertain. V was cut by 1 base and J by 1 base, with 7 bases left in between. The CDR3 runs 14 residues. Germline lookup yields CDR1 SGHVS and CDR2 FQNEAQ. CDR3 in DNA: TGTGCCAGCAGCTTAGATCAGTGGAACACTGAAGCTTTCTTT. It specifies CASSLDQWNTEAFF.

The rearrangement links TRBV7-3 to TRBJ2-1, with 12 nucleotides matching TRBD2. J gave up 10 bases and V 5 bases, and 6 bases lay outside the gene matches. From germline, CDR1 is SGHTA and CDR2 FQGTGA. CDR3 size: 14 residues. The CDR3 bases are TGTGCCAGCAGCCGACTAGCGGGAGAGGGGGAGCAGTTCTTC. Protein sequence: CASSRLAGEGEQFF.

This rearrangement joins TRBV6-5 to TRBJ1-2; 9 bases fit TRBD1. Germline lookup yields CDR1 MNHEY and CDR2 SVGAGI. The V and J ends lost 6 bases and 6 bases, in that order; junction bases with no gene match: 5. The CDR3 loop spans 13 amino acids. CDR3 residues: CASSPGTGNGYTF. The CDR3 DNA reads TGTGCCAGCAGCCCCGGGACAGGGAATGGCTACACCTTC.

The rearrangement uses TRBV6-5 and TRBJ1-5; no clear D gene. The ends were cut back, 5 bases at V and 2 bases at J, with 10 bases in the middle. CDR1 is MNHEY, CDR2 SVGAGI, per germline. The CDR3 contains 14 residues. CDR3 coding DNA: TGTGCCAGCAGTCCCGATGGGCGCAATCAGCCCCAGCATTTT. This gives the protein CASSPDGRNQPQHF.

The chain links TRBV7-9 to TRBJ1-3, with a tentative D call TRBD1 (6 bases). Germline CDR1 reads SEHNR; CDR2 reads FQNEAQ (reference sequence). Trimming stripped 1 base from V and 1 base from J, with 8 bases between. The CDR3 length is 15 residues. The CDR3 loop is CASSLGGASGNTIYF. Written as DNA, the CDR3 is TGTGCCAGCAGCTTAGGGGGGGCGTCTGGAAACACCATATATTTT.

V gene TRBV6-5 combines with J gene TRBJ1-5; 9 bases map to TRBD1. CDR3 length: 14 amino acids. From germline, CDR1 is MNHEY and CDR2 SVGAGI. V lost 6 bases to trimming and J lost 7 bases; unmatched junction nucleotides: 7. CDR3 in DNA: TGTGCCAGCAGCGAGACAGGGGGAGGGCAGCCCCAGCATTTT. Protein product: CASSETGGGQPQHF.